A single sample is the source of the 31 T cell receptor beta chains below, sequenced in a study of control samples from healthy donors and cancer patients. This table comes from immunoSEQ multiplex PCR, and its TCRdb copy is limited to in-frame clones, with some not included. The profile shows about 86,000 clones, 80% to 95% of them singletons. The specimen was blood. Source of these receptors: a woman in her twenties or thirties in good health.

The chain recombines TRBV7-2 with TRBJ2-5, with D possibly TRBD1 on 5 matching bases. The V gene's germline CDR1 is SGHTA and CDR2 FQGNSA. V gave up 5 bases and J gave up 1 base, with 8 bases separating them. The CDR3 length is 13 residues. This CDR3 is CASSPDSQETQYF. CDR3 bases: TGTGCCAGCAGCCCAGACAGCCAAGAGACCCAGTACTTC.

V gene TRBV4-2 combines with J gene TRBJ2-5; TRBD1 agrees at 7 bases. V lost 0 bases to trimming and J lost 1 base; unmatched junction nucleotides: 5. Germline V gene data show CDR1 as LGHNA and CDR2 as YNFKEQ. CDR3 length equals 16 residues. DNA for the CDR3: TGTGCCAGCAGCCAAGAATTAGGGGGCCGCCAAGAGACCCAGTACTTC. Protein: CASSQELGGRQETQYF.

This chain links TRBV28 with TRBJ1-4; the D gene is possibly TRBD1 (6 bases). Germline CDR1 is MDHEN and CDR2 is SYDVKM. Trimming cost V 3 bases and J 0 bases, with 11 bases left between them. The CDR3 totals 16 residues. The CDR3 loop is CASSFVGASTNEKLFF. Here the CDR3 DNA reads TGTGCCAGCAGTTTTGTGGGGGCATCAACTAATGAAAAACTGTTTTTT.

This clone appeared once. This chain uses TRBV29-1 with TRBJ2-7, with 12 bases lining up with TRBD2. The CDR3 contains 14 residues. V was pared by 7 bases and J by 6 bases, with 10 bases of the junction left unmatched. CDR1 and CDR2 (germline): SQVTM, ANQGSEA. The CDR3 loop is CSAVLAGGPFEQYF. As DNA, the CDR3 is TGCAGCGCTGTGCTAGCGGGGGGGCCGTTCGAGCAGTACTTC.

The CDR3, as DNA: TGTGCCAGCTCACAAAGACAAGTCGGAGAAGCTTTCTTT. As protein: CASSQRQVGEAFF. The genes are TRBV18 and TRBJ1-1; D gene unclear. The CDR3 has 13 residues. The germline V and J ends were trimmed by 4 bases and 8 bases, with 14 bases remaining between them. Germline CDR1 and CDR2: KGHSH and LQKENI.

The chain's CDR3 is CASSLISGANVLTF. The CDR3, as DNA: TGTGCCAGCAGTCTAATCTCTGGGGCCAACGTCCTGACTTTC. The rearrangement uses TRBV7-9 and TRBJ2-6; D uncertain. V was cut by 6 bases and J by 0 bases, with 6 bases left in between. This CDR3 is built from 14 residues. The germline V gene encodes CDR1 SEHNR and CDR2 FQNEAQ (reference sequence).

This clone was detected once. The V call is TRBV5-5, the J call TRBJ2-4; D possibly corresponds to TRBD1 (5 bases). The CDR3 runs to 16 residues. Germline V gives CDR1 SGHKS, CDR2 YYEKEE (reference sequence). The V and J ends lost 7 bases and 0 bases respectively, with 17 bases between them. CDR3 sequence (DNA): TGTGCCAGCTCTCGCCCGTTGGGGCTAGCCAAAAACATTCAGTACTTC. This encodes CASSRPLGLAKNIQYF.

J is TRBJ1-5 and V is TRBV2; 7 bases map to TRBD1. This CDR3 contains 17 residues. CDR1 is SNHLY, CDR2 FYNNEI, per germline. V trimming: 1 base; J trimming: 0 bases; junction bases outside the gene matches: 6. In DNA form, the CDR3 reads TGTGCCAGCAGTGAAGTCGGGACAGTTTATAGCAATCAGCCCCAGCATTTT. This sequence encodes CASSEVGTVYSNQPQHF.

The genes are TRBV10-2 and TRBJ1-2, with TRBD1 as a possible D gene (6 bases). V lost 6 bases and J lost 5, with 16 bases in between. In germline, CDR1 is WSHSY, CDR2 SAAADI. The CDR3 runs to 14 residues. CDR3 DNA: TGCGCCAGCAGCGACTTAGGGGGGCTGTATGGCTACACCTTC. The encoded protein is CASSDLGGLYGYTF.

The chain employs TRBV5-6 and TRBJ2-1; D perhaps matches TRBD2 (7 bases). V gave up 2 bases and J gave up 8 bases, with 14 bases separating them. Germline V gene data show CDR1 as SGHDT and CDR2 as YYEEEE. The CDR3 extends over 14 amino acids. CDR3 sequence: CASSFVEGGHEQFF. The CDR3 coding sequence is TGTGCCAGCAGCTTCGTGGAGGGGGGGCATGAGCAGTTCTTC.

V and J are TRBV4-1 and TRBJ2-7, with a tentative D call TRBD2 (6 bases). This CDR3 comprises 15 residues. Germline-derived CDR1 and CDR2 are MGHRA and YSYEKL. The V end was cut by 5 bases, the J end by 5 bases, with 19 bases between. CDR3 nucleotides: TGCGCCAGCAGCACCACCCGGGAGAAAGGAAACGAGCAGTACTTC. Translating it yields CASSTTREKGNEQYF.

Only one count was recorded for this clone. The chain carries TRBV5-6 and TRBJ1-2; D gene uncertain. The germline CDR1 and CDR2 sequences are SGHDT and YYEEEE. The CDR3 is 15 residues long. V lost 2 bases and J 3 bases, leaving 14 bases between the germline ends. This CDR3 is CASSFFAAGDYGYTF. Written as DNA, the CDR3 is TGTGCCAGCAGCTTTTTTGCCGCAGGAGACTATGGCTACACCTTC. Based on the CDR3 plus reference TRBV5-6 and TRBJ1-2, the full variable domain is DAGVTQSPTHLIKTRGQQVTLRCSPKSGHDTVSWYQQALGQGPQFIFQYYEEEERQRGNFPDRFSGHQFPNYSSELNVNALLLGDSALYLCASSFFAAGDYGYTFGSGTRLTVV.

This clone was seen once. The chain joins TRBV21-1 to TRBJ2-3; TRBD1 is the table's D call and was not checked against the DNA. TRBV21-1 is flagged as a pseudogene. The CDR3 extends over 16 amino acids. The CDR3 DNA follows: TGTGCCAGCAGCAAAGCAGGGAGACAGGGCACAGATACGCAGTATTTT. The encoded protein is CASSKAGRQGTDTQYF.

The V and J genes are TRBV3-1 (or the pseudogene TRBV3-2) and TRBJ1-4, with D possibly being TRBD1 (5 bases). The CDR3 covers 15 residues. The germline V and J ends were trimmed by 1 base and 8 bases, with 14 bases remaining between them. Germline CDR1 reads LGHDT; CDR2 reads YNNKEL (reference sequence). CDR3 sequence (DNA): TGTGCCAGCAGCCAAGTTCTGGGGGTTCAAGAAAAACTGTTTTTT. As protein: CASSQVLGVQEKLFF.

This clone was recorded a few times. The chain joins TRBV6-1 to TRBJ1-2; D is ambiguous. The CDR3 extends over 13 amino acids. The V and J ends lost 2 bases and 8 bases respectively, with 12 bases between them. The germline V gene encodes CDR1 MNHNS and CDR2 SASEGT. For the CDR3, the DNA is TGTGCCAGCAGTGAAACGGGCCTGGGGGGCTACACCTTC. Its protein product is CASSETGLGGYTF.

The chain links TRBV28 to TRBJ1-2; no reliable D call. Trimming stripped 5 bases from V and 2 bases from J, with 12 bases between. Germline V CDR1 and CDR2: MDHEN, SYDVKM. This CDR3 region has 14 residues. The CDR3 sequence is CASSPPKPNYGYTF. The CDR3 DNA follows: TGTGCCAGCAGTCCGCCGAAACCAAACTATGGCTACACCTTC.

The chain links TRBV18 to TRBJ1-6; 7 nucleotides match TRBD1. This CDR3 is built from 14 residues. J gave up 5 bases and V 3 bases, and 1 base lay outside the gene matches. From germline, CDR1 is KGHSH and CDR2 LQKENI. The CDR3 is CASSPTGDNSPLHF. The CDR3, as DNA: TGTGCCAGCTCACCTACAGGGGATAATTCACCCCTCCACTTT.

DNA for the CDR3: TGTGCCATCAGCCCACCGGGAACGGGGGGAGACTCAGCTTTCTTT. It yields the protein CAISPPGTGGDSAFF. This chain uses TRBV10-3 with TRBJ1-1; TRBD1 is a possible D gene (5 bases). V gave up 6 bases and J gave up 10 bases, with 24 bases separating them. CDR3 length: 15 amino acids. Per the germline V gene, CDR1 is ENHRY and CDR2 is SYGVKD.

The chain employs TRBV6-5 and TRBJ1-2; D ambiguous. The length of the CDR3 is 13 residues. CDR1 and CDR2 (germline): MNHEY, SVGAGI. Trimming took off 5 bases at V and 7 bases at J, with 14 bases between the two ends. The DNA for the CDR3 is TGTGCCAGCAGTCGAGGGTCTTTGGGTGGCTACACCTTC. Its translation: CASSRGSLGGYTF.

This sequence joins TRBV18 and TRBJ1-1; the D gene is possibly TRBD1 (5 bases). This CDR3 spans 13 amino acids. Trimming took off 5 bases at V and 1 base at J, with 8 bases between the two ends. Germline CDR1 KGHSH, CDR2 LQKENI. CDR3 sequence: CASSRDGNTEAFF. The CDR3 DNA follows: TGTGCCAGCTCAAGGGACGGGAACACTGAAGCTTTCTTT.

The chain uses TRBV20-1 and TRBJ1-5; D ambiguous. Trimming cost V 3 bases and J 1 base, with 7 bases left between them. The CDR3 contains 13 residues. The V gene's germline CDR1 is DFQATT and CDR2 SNEGSKA (reference sequence). Here the CDR3 DNA reads TGCAGTGCTAGTGAGGTGAGCAATCAGCCCCAGCATTTT. The encoded protein is CSASEVSNQPQHF.

The chain uses TRBV6-5 and TRBJ2-1; no clear D. Germline lookup yields CDR1 MNHEY and CDR2 SVGAGI. The CDR3 has 12 amino acids. Trimming left V 6 bases short and J 3 bases short, with 6 bases between. The CDR3, as DNA: TGTGCCAGCAGATTAGACTACAATGAGCAGTTCTTC. As protein: CASRLDYNEQFF.

J is TRBJ1-1 and V is TRBV5-6; TRBD1 agrees at 8 bases. The V segment lost 4 bases and the J segment 3 bases; nucleotides outside the gene matches: 5. Germline CDR1 and CDR2: SGHDT and YYEEEE. The CDR3 has 14 amino acids. The chain's CDR3 is CASSPPDRDTEAFF. CDR3 DNA sequence: TGTGCCAGCAGCCCGCCGGACAGGGACACTGAAGCTTTCTTT.

The chain carries TRBV11-2 and TRBJ2-7; no clear D. The V end was cut by 2 bases, the J end by 0 bases, with 8 bases between. The germline V gene has CDR1 SGHAT and CDR2 FQNNGV. The CDR3 length is 14 residues. The CDR3 DNA sequence: TGTGCCAGCAGCTTATATAGTAGCTCCTACGAGCAGTACTTC. As protein: CASSLYSSSYEQYF.

The chain employs TRBV27 and TRBJ1-1; 7 positions match TRBD1. The CDR3 is 13 residues long. The germline CDR1 and CDR2 sequences are MNHEY and SMNVEV (reference sequence). V trimming: 6 bases; J trimming: 4 bases; junction bases outside the gene matches: 5. The CDR3 DNA sequence: TGTGCCAGCAGGGCACAGGGGAGCACTGAAGCTTTCTTT. Amino acids: CASRAQGSTEAFF.

The rearrangement links TRBV2 to TRBJ1-4, with TRBD1 as a possible D gene (5 bases). The ends were cut back, 6 bases at V and 8 bases at J, with 16 bases in the middle. The CDR3 is 14 residues long. The germline gives CDR1 SNHLY, CDR2 FYNNEI. For the CDR3, the DNA is TGTGCCAGCAGCCCTTTTGGGGAGGGGGAAAAACTGTTTTTT. Translation: CASSPFGEGEKLFF.

This sequence joins TRBV14 and TRBJ1-1; D remains unclear. V lost 2 bases to trimming and J lost 6 bases, with 10 bases between them. The germline V gene has CDR1 SGHDN and CDR2 FVKESK. The CDR3 contains 13 residues. In DNA form, the CDR3 reads TGTGCCAGCAGCCAAATTTGGGAGGCTGAAGCTTTCTTT. It encodes CASSQIWEAEAFF.

This rearrangement joins TRBV27 to TRBJ1-2; D unclear. The CDR3 consists of 11 residues. The V end lost 7 bases, the J end lost 8 bases, and 11 bases lay between the germline ends. Germline-derived CDR1 and CDR2 are MNHEY and SMNVEV (reference sequence). CDR3 loop: CASMGRVGYTF. The CDR3 bases are TGTGCCAGCATGGGCCGAGTCGGCTACACCTTC.

The rearrangement links TRBV6-5 to TRBJ1-5; D may be TRBD1 (6 bases). Germline CDR1 MNHEY, CDR2 SVGAGI. Trimming left V 5 bases short and J 7 bases short, with 15 bases between. This CDR3 has 14 residues. CDR3 bases: TGTGCCAGCAGTCTAGAAACAGGGTACCAGCCCCAGCATTTT. Amino acid sequence: CASSLETGYQPQHF.

This clone occurred once. The CDR3 spells CASSLGIGQLSYNEQFF. CDR3 nucleotides: TGCGCCAGCAGCTTGGGTATAGGGCAGCTCTCCTACAATGAGCAGTTCTTC. The chain recombines TRBV5-1 with TRBJ2-1; D unresolved. The CDR3 is made up of 17 amino acids. Germline CDR1 is SGHRS and CDR2 is YFSETQ. The V end was cut by 0 bases, the J end by 0 bases, with 13 bases between.

A single count supports this clone. V is TRBV9 and J is TRBJ2-1; 8 bases line up with TRBD2. The V gene end was trimmed by 0 bases and the J gene end by 6 bases; junction bases not matched to a gene: 11. The CDR3 loop spans 17 amino acids. Germline CDR1 reads SGDLS; CDR2 reads YYNGEE. CDR3 DNA sequence: TGTGCCAGCAGCGTAGAAGTCGGGGGGGCTCCGGGCAATGAGCAGTTCTTC. This gives the protein CASSVEVGGAPGNEQFF.